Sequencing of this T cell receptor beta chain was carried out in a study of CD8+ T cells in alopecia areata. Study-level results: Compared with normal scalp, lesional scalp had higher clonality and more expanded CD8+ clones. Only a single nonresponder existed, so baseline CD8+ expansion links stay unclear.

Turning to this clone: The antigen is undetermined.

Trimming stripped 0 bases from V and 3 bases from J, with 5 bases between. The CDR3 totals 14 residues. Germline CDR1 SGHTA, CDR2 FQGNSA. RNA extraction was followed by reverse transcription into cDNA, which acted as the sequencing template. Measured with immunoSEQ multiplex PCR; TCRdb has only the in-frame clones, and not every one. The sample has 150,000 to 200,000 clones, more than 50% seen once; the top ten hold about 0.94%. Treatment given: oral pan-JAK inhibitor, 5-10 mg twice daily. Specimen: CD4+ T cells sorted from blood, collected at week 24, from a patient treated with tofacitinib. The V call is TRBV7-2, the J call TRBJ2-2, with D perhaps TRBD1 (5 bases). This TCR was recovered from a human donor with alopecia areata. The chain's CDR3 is CASSLAGHTGELFF. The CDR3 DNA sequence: TGTGCCAGCAGCTTAGCGGGGCACACCGGGGAGCTGTTTTTT.